This T cell receptor beta chain was observed in a study of blood T cells in healthy people across ages. The germline CDR1 and CDR2 sequences are MNHEY and SVGEGT. The CDR3 has 15 residues. V was clipped by 6 bases and J by 1 base, with 13 bases between them. Through a sample-barcoded 5' primer and a J-beta primer mix, a second PCR was run for about 6 to 11 cycles. One entry per CDR3 protein, called by TCRdb with MiXCR from the 5' RACE reads. The data contain around 870,000 distinct CDR3 sequences, 25% to 30% of them singletons. This clonotype has a handful of counts. Per individual sample, total RNA of at least 6 micrograms was extracted.

The sequenced sample was blood. The rearrangement links TRBV6-2 or TRBV6-3 to TRBJ2-4; D perhaps matches TRBD2 (5 bases). The source of this sequence is a woman aged 80 or over in good health. The CDR3 DNA follows: TGTGCCAGCAGCCACCCGGGGTCCGCCAAAAACATTCAGTACTTC. Translation: CASSHPGSAKNIQYF.